The 17 T cell receptor beta chains in this list originate from one sample, sequenced in a study of CD8+ T cells in alopecia areata. cDNA prepared by RNA extraction and subsequent reverse transcription served as the template for sequencing. Method: immunoSEQ multiplex PCR; TCRdb's copy keeps in-frame clones and lacks some. Of under 250,000 clones in the sample, approximately 61% were seen once. Sequences were derived from CD4+ T cells sorted from blood, sampled at week 0. The receptors were sampled from a human donor with alopecia areata.

The rearrangement links TRBV9 to TRBJ1-2; D possibly corresponds to TRBD1 (5 bases). CDR3 length: 15 residues. Germline V gene sequence: CDR1 SGDLS, CDR2 YYNGEE. V shed 0 bases and J shed 6 bases, with 15 bases lying between them. CDR3 in DNA: TGTGCCAGCAGCGTAGAGGCCCGACAGACCAATGGCTACACCTTC. Translated, it gives CASSVEARQTNGYTF.

The chain combines TRBV5-6 with TRBJ2-3; 10 bases align to TRBD1. The V gene end was trimmed by 1 base and the J gene end by 5 bases; junction bases not matched to a gene: 7. Germline CDR1 reads SGHDT; CDR2 reads YYEEEE. CDR3 length equals 16 residues. CDR3 sequence reads: CASSLFGQGVRDTQYF. The CDR3 DNA sequence: TGTGCCAGCAGCTTGTTTGGACAGGGGGTTAGAGATACGCAGTATTTT. Based on the CDR3 plus reference TRBV5-6 and TRBJ2-3, the full variable domain is DAGVTQSPTHLIKTRGQQVTLRCSPKSGHDTVSWYQQALGQGPQFIFQYYEEEERQRGNFPDRFSGHQFPNYSSELNVNALLLGDSALYLCASSLFGQGVRDTQYFGPGTRLTVL.

This clone was detected once. V is TRBV30 and J is TRBJ2-1; tentative D call: TRBD1 (6 bases). This CDR3 contains 13 residues. CDR1 is GTSNPN and CDR2 is SVGIG in the germline V gene (reference sequence). The V end was cut by 4 bases, the J end by 7 bases, with 14 bases between. The CDR3 DNA reads TGTGCCTGGAACGAACAGGGTCTGAATGAGCAGTTCTTC. This translates into CAWNEQGLNEQFF.

This clone was seen more than once but under ten times. The rearrangement uses TRBV23-1 and TRBJ2-1, with D perhaps TRBD2 (5 bases). TRBV23-1 is marked as an open reading frame, function uncertain. This CDR3 spans 12 amino acids. The V gene lost 7 bases and the J gene lost 7 bases, with 11 bases spanning the gap. The CDR3 region is CASITRGNEQFF. The CDR3 bases are TGCGCCAGCATAACCCGGGGTAATGAGCAGTTCTTC.

This clone came up a few times. The V and J genes are TRBV7-2 and TRBJ2-2; unclear D gene. The V gene's germline CDR1 is SGHTA and CDR2 FQGNSA. V was shortened by 1 base and J by 5 bases, with 2 bases between the two germline ends. This CDR3 spans 12 amino acids. The CDR3 is CASSLGTGELFF. In DNA, the CDR3 is TGTGCCAGCAGCTTAGGAACCGGGGAGCTGTTTTTT. The variable domain in full, with the rest retrieved from reference TRBV7-2 and TRBJ2-2, is GAGVSQSPSNKVTEKGKDVELRCDPISGHTALYWYRQSLGQGLEFLIYFQGNSAPDKSGLPSDRFSAERTGGSVSTLTIQRTQQEDSAVYLCASSLGTGELFFGEGSRLTVL.

Only one count was recorded for this clone. The rearrangement uses TRBV9 and TRBJ2-3; D is possibly TRBD2 (5 bases). CDR1 is SGDLS and CDR2 is YYNGEE in the germline V gene. The CDR3 runs to 15 residues. V shed 3 bases and J shed 5 bases, with 16 bases lying between them. CDR3 protein: CASSEGVRDKDTQYF. The CDR3 DNA reads TGTGCCAGCAGCGAGGGAGTAAGGGATAAAGATACGCAGTATTTT.

This clone was seen only a few times. The gene calls are TRBV29-1 and TRBJ1-2; the D is unclear. V lost 4 bases to trimming and J lost 8 bases, with 14 bases between them. This CDR3 has 12 residues. The germline V gene encodes CDR1 SQVTM and CDR2 ANQGSEA. CDR3 in amino acids: CSVAAQGQGYTF. Written as DNA, the CDR3 is TGCAGCGTTGCTGCCCAAGGTCAGGGCTACACCTTC.

The count of this clone is one. V and J are TRBV2 and TRBJ1-3; the match to TRBD1 covers 7 bases. The CDR3 is made up of 16 amino acids. V was clipped by 1 base and J by 0 bases; unmatched bases: 3. CDR1 is SNHLY, CDR2 FYNNEI, per germline. CDR3 amino acids: CASSEEGQISGNTIYF. CDR3 nucleotides: TGTGCCAGCAGTGAAGAGGGACAGATCTCTGGAAACACCATATATTTT.

This clone has just a few counts. The J gene is TRBJ2-3, the V gene TRBV30; D call uncertain. The germline CDR1 and CDR2 sequences are GTSNPN and SVGIG (reference sequence). This CDR3 contains 12 residues. V shed 0 bases and J shed 10 bases, with 11 bases lying between them. CDR3: CAWSVRREAQYF. The CDR3 bases are TGTGCCTGGAGTGTACGTAGAGAAGCGCAGTATTTT.

This rearrangement joins TRBV4-1 to TRBJ2-1; the D is unclear. The CDR3 totals 11 residues. V lost 4 bases, J lost 5 bases, and 3 bases lay in between. In germline, CDR1 is MGHRA, CDR2 YSYEKL. The CDR3 here is CASSRNNEQFF. In nucleotides, the CDR3 is TGCGCCAGCAGCCGCAACAATGAGCAGTTCTTC.

The chain carries TRBV2 and TRBJ2-1, with TRBD1 matching over 10 bases. Trimming took 4 bases from V and 4 from J; bases not matched to a gene: 4. The CDR3 is made up of 15 amino acids. Germline CDR1 SNHLY, CDR2 FYNNEI. CDR3 residues: CASSGQGAGYNEQFF. In nucleotides, the CDR3 is TGTGCCAGCAGTGGACAGGGGGCGGGATACAATGAGCAGTTCTTC.

The chain couples TRBV19 to TRBJ2-7; 7 bases align to TRBD1. Trimming took 10 bases from V and 3 from J; bases not matched to a gene: 9. The length of the CDR3 is 13 residues. The germline CDR1 and CDR2 sequences are LNHDA and SQIVND (reference sequence). The CDR3 DNA is TGTGCCACGAGACAGGGTAATCGCTACGAGCAGTACTTC. Amino acids: CATRQGNRYEQYF.

The rearrangement links TRBV19 to TRBJ2-7, with 9 positions matching TRBD1. From germline, CDR1 is LNHDA and CDR2 SQIVND (reference sequence). This CDR3 contains 14 residues. Trimming cost V 5 bases and J 5 bases; bases outside gene matches: 7. The DNA for the CDR3 is TGTGCCAGTAGTCCGGACAGGGGAAGTAACGAGCAGTACTTC. This gives the protein CASSPDRGSNEQYF.

The chain is built from TRBV6-6 and TRBJ2-1, with D possibly being TRBD1 (6 bases). Trimming shortened V by 1 base and J by 0 bases, and 10 bases separated the two germline ends. CDR1 MNHNY and CDR2 SVGAGI come from the germline V gene (reference sequence). This CDR3 is built from 16 residues. The CDR3 DNA reads TGTGCCAGCAGTTACTTTACAGGGAGCTCCTACAATGAGCAGTTCTTC. Protein product: CASSYFTGSSYNEQFF.

The V and J genes are TRBV9 and TRBJ2-7; D could derive from TRBD1 or TRBD2 (5 bases each). Deletions cut 3 bases from V and 3 bases from J, with 13 bases between. Germline loops: CDR1 SGDLS, CDR2 YYNGEE. The length of the CDR3 is 14 residues. The CDR3 sequence: CASSGRDRYYEQYF. The CDR3 region has the DNA TGTGCCAGCAGCGGCCGGGACCGGTACTACGAGCAGTACTTC.

This chain connects TRBV27 to TRBJ2-6; 9 positions agree with TRBD1. The CDR3 is 17 amino acids. J was trimmed by 0 bases and V by 3 bases; bases with no gene match: 3. Germline V gene lookup returns CDR1 MNHEY and CDR2 SMNVEV (reference sequence). The CDR3: CASSFDRGDSGANVLTF. The CDR3 nucleotides are TGTGCCAGCAGTTTTGACAGGGGGGACTCTGGGGCCAACGTCCTGACTTTC. The complete variable domain, with remaining parts taken from reference TRBV27 and TRBJ2-6, reads EAQVTQNPRYLITVTGKKLTVTCSQNMNHEYMSWYRQDPGLGLRQIYYSMNVEVTDKGDVPEGYKVSRKEKRNFPLILESPSPNQTSLYFCASSFDRGDSGANVLTFGAGSRLTVL.

This rearrangement joins TRBV6-5 to TRBJ1-4, with D hard to call. Germline CDR1 is MNHEY and CDR2 is SVGAGI. The CDR3 loop spans 14 amino acids. Trimming took off 10 bases at V and 0 bases at J, with 12 bases between the two ends. The CDR3 spells CATGKDPTNEKLFF. CDR3 nucleotides: TGTGCCACCGGAAAAGACCCAACTAATGAAAAACTGTTTTTT.